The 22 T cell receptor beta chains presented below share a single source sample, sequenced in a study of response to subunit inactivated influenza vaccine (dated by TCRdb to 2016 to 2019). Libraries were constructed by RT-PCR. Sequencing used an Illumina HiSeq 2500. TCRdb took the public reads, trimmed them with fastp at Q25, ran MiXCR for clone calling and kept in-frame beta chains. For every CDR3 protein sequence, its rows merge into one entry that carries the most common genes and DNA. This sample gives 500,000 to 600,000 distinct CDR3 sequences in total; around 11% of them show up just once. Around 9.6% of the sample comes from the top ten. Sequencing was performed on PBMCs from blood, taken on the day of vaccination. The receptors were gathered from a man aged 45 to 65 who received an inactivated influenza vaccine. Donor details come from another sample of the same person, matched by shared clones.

CDR3 nucleotides: TGTGCCAGCAGCTACTCCTACGAGGGGACGGGCACCGGGGAGCTGTTTTTT. Protein sequence: CASSYSYEGTGTGELFF. The V gene is TRBV27, the J gene TRBJ2-2; the D call may be TRBD1 or TRBD2 (5 bases each). The CDR3 is 17 residues long. Trimming pared 6 bases from V and 4 bases from J, leaving 21 bases between. In germline, CDR1 is MNHEY, CDR2 SMNVEV (reference sequence).

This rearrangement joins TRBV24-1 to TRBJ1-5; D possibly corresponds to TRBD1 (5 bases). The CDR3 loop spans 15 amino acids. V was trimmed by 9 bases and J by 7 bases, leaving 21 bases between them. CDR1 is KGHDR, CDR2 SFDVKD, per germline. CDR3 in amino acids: CATGYGGTPFQPQHF. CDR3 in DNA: TGTGCCACCGGATATGGCGGGACCCCCTTCCAGCCCCAGCATTTT.

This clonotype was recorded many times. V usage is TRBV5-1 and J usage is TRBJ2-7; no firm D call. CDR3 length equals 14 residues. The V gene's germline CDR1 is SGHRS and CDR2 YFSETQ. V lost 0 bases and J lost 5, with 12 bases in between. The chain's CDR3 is CASSLGQDPNEQYF. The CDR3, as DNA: TGCGCCAGCAGCTTGGGGCAGGACCCTAACGAGCAGTACTTC. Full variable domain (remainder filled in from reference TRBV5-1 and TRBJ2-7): KAGVTQTPRYLIKTRGQQVTLSCSPISGHRSVSWYQQTPGQGLQFLFEYFSETQRNKGNFPGRFSGRQFSNSRSEMNVSTLELGDSALYLCASSLGQDPNEQYFGPGTRLTVT.

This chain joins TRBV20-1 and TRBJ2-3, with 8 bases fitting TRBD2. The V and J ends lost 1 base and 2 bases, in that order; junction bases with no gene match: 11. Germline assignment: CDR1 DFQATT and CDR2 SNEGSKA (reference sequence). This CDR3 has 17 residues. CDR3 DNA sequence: TGCAGTGCTAGAGTTTTCACTCGGGGGGGCATCACAGATACGCAGTATTTT. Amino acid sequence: CSARVFTRGGITDTQYF.

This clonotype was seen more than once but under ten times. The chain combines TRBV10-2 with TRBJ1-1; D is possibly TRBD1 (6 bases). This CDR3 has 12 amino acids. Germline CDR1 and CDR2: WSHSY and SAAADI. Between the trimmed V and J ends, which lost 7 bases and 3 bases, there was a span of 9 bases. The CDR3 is CASKRGDTEAFF. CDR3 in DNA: TGCGCCAGCAAAAGGGGGGACACTGAAGCTTTCTTT.

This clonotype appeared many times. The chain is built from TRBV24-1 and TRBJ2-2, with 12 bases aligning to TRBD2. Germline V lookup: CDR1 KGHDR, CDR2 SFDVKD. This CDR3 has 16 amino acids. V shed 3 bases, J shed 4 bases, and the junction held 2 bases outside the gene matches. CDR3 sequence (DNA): TGTGCCACCAGTGATATGACTAGCGGGAGCACCGGGGAGCTGTTTTTT. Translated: CATSDMTSGSTGELFF.

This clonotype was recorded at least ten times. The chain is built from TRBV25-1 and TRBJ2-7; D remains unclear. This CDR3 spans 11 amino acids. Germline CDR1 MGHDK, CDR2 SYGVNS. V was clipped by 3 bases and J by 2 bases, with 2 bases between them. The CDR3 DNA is TGTGCCAGCAGTGATGCCTACGAGCAGTACTTC. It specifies CASSDAYEQYF.

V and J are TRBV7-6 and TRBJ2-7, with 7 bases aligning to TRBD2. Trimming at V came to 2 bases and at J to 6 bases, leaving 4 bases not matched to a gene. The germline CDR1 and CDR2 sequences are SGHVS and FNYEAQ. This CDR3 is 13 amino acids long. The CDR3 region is CASSLSREGEQYF. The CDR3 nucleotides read TGTGCCAGCAGCTTAAGCAGGGAGGGCGAGCAGTACTTC.

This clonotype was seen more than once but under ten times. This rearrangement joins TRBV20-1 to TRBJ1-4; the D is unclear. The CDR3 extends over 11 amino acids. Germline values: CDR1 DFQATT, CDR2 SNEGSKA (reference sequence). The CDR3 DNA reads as TGCAGCGGGTCGCACTCCGAAAAACTGTTTTTT. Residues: CSGSHSEKLFF.

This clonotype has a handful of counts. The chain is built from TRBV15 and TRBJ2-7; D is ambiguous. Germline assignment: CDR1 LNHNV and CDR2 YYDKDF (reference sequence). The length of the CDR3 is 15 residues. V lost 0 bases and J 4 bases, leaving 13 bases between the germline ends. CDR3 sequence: CATSRDLVGGYEQYF. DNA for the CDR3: TGTGCCACCAGCAGAGATCTAGTAGGTGGGTACGAGCAGTACTTC.

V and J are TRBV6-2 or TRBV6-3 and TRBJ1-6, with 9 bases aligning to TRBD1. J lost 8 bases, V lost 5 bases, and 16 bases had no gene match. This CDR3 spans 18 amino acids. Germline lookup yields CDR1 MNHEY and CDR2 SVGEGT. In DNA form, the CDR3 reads TGTGCCAGCAGTCCGGGACAGGGCGCCCGGGACCTCCATTCACCCCTCCACTTT. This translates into CASSPGQGARDLHSPLHF.

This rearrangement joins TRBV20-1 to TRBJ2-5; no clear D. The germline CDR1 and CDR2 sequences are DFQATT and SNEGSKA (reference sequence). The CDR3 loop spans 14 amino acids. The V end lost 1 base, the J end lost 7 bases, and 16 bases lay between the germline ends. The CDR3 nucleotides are TGCAGTGCTAGAGGGGCAGCTGGGTTGGGGACCCAGTACTTC. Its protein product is CSARGAAGLGTQYF.

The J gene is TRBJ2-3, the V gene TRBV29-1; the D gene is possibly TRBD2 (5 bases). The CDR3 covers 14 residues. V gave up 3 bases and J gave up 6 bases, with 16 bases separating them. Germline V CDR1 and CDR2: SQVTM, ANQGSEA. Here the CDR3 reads CSVERRLSKDTQYF. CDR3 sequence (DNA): TGCAGCGTTGAGAGGAGGCTGTCGAAGGATACGCAGTATTTT.

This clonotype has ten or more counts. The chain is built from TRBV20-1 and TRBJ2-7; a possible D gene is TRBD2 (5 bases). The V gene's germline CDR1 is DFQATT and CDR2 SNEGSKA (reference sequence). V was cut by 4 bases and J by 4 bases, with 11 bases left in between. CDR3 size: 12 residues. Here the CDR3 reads CSANDGEYEQYF. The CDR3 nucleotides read TGCAGTGCTAACGACGGGGAATACGAGCAGTACTTC.

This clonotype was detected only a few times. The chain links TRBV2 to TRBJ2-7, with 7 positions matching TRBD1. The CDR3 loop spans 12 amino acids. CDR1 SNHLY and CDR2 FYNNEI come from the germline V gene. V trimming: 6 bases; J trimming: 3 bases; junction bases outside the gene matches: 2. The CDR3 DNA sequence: TGTGCCAGCAGACAGGGGCACTACGAGCAGTACTTC. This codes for CASRQGHYEQYF.

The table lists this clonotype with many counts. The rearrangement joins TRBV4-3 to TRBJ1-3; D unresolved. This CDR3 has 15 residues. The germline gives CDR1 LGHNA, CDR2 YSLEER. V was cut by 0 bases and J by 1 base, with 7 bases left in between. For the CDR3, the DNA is TGCGCCAGCAGCCAAGACTGGAGTTCTGGAAACACCATATATTTT. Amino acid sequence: CASSQDWSSGNTIYF.

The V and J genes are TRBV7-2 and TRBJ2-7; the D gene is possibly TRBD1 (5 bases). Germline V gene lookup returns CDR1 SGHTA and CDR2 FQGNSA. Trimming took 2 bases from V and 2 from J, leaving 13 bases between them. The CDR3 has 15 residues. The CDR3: CASSLTRQGPYEQYF. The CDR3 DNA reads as TGTGCCAGCAGCTTAACGCGGCAGGGTCCCTACGAGCAGTACTTC.

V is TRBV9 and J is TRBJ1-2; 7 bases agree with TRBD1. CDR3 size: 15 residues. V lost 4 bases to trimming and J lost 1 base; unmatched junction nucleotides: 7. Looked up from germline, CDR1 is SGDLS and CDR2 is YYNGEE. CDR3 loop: CASSPWDRFNYGYTF. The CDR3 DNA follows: TGTGCCAGCAGCCCCTGGGACAGATTTAACTATGGCTACACCTTC.

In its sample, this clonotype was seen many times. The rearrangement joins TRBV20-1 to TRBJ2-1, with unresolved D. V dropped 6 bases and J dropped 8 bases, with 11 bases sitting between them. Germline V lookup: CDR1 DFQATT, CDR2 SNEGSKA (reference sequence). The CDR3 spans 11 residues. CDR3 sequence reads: CSANQVHEQFF. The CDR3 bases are TGCAGTGCAAACCAAGTCCATGAGCAGTTCTTC.

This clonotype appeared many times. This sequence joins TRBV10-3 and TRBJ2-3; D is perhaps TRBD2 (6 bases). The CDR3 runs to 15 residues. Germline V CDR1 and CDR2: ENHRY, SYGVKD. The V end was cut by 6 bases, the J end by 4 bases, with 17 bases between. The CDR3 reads CAISQLAAASDTQYF. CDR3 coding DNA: TGTGCCATCAGCCAACTAGCAGCGGCATCAGATACGCAGTATTTT.

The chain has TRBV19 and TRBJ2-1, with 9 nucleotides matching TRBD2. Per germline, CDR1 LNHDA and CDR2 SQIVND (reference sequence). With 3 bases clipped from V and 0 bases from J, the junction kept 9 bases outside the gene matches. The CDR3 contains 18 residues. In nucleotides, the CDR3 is TGTGCCAGTAGTATTATACTAGCGGGTCCAAGCTCCTACAATGAGCAGTTCTTC. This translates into CASSIILAGPSSYNEQFF.

In nucleotides, the CDR3 is TGTGCCATCCGGACAGGGGCCAATGAGCAGTTCTTC. Protein: CAIRTGANEQFF. J is TRBJ2-1 and V is TRBV2; the match to TRBD1 covers 9 bases. CDR1 and CDR2 from the germline V gene are SNHLY and FYNNEI. The CDR3 is 12 residues long. V dropped 10 bases and J dropped 6; count of bases not matched to a gene: 4.